This T cell receptor (beta chain) was identified during a study of spatial heterogeneity in lung cancer. As for time point: sample taken at primary tumor resection. The sequenced material consisted of unsorted whole RNA from tumor, nontumor lung or frozen PBMC. The CDR3 length is 15 residues. Germline CDR1 reads SQVTM; CDR2 reads ANQGSEA. V shed 3 bases and J 5 bases; nucleotides not matched to a gene: 4. One entry per CDR3 protein results from TCRdb running MiXCR on the 5' RACE reads. Of over 3,500 distinct CDR3 sequences in the sample, around 28% were seen once. The rearrangement links TRBV29-1 to TRBJ2-3, with TRBD2 identical over 14 bases. The specimen was normal lung tissue next to the tumor, collected at surgery. The sequence was collected from a male donor with early-stage non-small cell lung cancer. CDR3 loop: CSVEGLAGELDTQYF. DNA for the CDR3: TGCAGCGTTGAGGGACTAGCGGGAGAACTAGATACGCAGTATTTT.